What follows describes a single T cell receptor beta chain. The antigen is not known. Assay: immunoSEQ multiplex PCR; the TCRdb copy retains only in-frame clones and omits some. Here the sample spans millions of clones, 85% to 95% being singletons. The record originates from a study of shared clonotypes between healthy human individuals. Study-wide points: Naive subsets generally had larger estimated richness than memory subsets.

The V and J ends lost 8 bases and 4 bases respectively, with 15 bases between them. The CDR3 covers 14 residues. Per germline, CDR1 MDHEN and CDR2 SYDVKM. This TCR was sampled from a man in his late teens or twenties in good health. Some clones in this sample may be carry-over from other donors' samples. What was sequenced was naive CD4+ T cells from PBMCs. Sample subset: CD45RA+ positively selected. This rearrangement joins TRBV28 to TRBJ2-1, with D possibly TRBD1 on 6 matching bases. CDR3 bases: TGTGCCAGCGTTCTTAGCAGGGGTTACAATGAGCAGTTCTTC. Encoded protein: CASVLSRGYNEQFF.